The next 14 T cell receptor beta chains were all read from a single sample in a study of lymphopenia after photon versus proton radiotherapy (dated by TCRdb to between 2018 and 2020). Preparation of the library involved the immunoSEQ multiplex PCR assay. Held by TCRdb, this immuneACCESS table contains in-frame sequences only and omits some clones. Under half of the omission traces to an unresolved V gene where checked; the cause of the rest is unknown. The sample data list 160,000 or so clones, and approximately 91% of these were observed just once. The ten largest clonotypes hold 4% to 5% of the sample. The source was peripheral blood, collected from a patient treated with photon-based radiotherapy. The receptors originated from a man aged 50 to 60 with gastric cancer.

This chain links TRBV7-9 with TRBJ2-7; maybe TRBD1 (6 bases). Germline V gene sequence: CDR1 SEHNR, CDR2 FQNEAQ (reference sequence). The CDR3 is 15 amino acids. Trimming shortened V by 5 bases and J by 5 bases, and 19 bases separated the two germline ends. CDR3 nucleotide sequence: TGTGCCAGCAGCCCGGGGCAGGGGCAGGAGAACGAGCAGTACTTC. Protein product: CASSPGQGQENEQYF.

The genes are TRBV7-2 and TRBJ1-2, with a weak D call TRBD1 (6 bases). V lost 3 bases and J lost 4, with 9 bases in between. This CDR3 contains 13 residues. Germline V CDR1 and CDR2: SGHTA, FQGNSA. The CDR3 nucleotides read TGTGCCAGCAGCTTTCGGGACATCTATGGCTACACCTTC. Its protein product is CASSFRDIYGYTF. The complete variable domain, with remaining parts taken from reference TRBV7-2 and TRBJ1-2, reads GAGVSQSPSNKVTEKGKDVELRCDPISGHTALYWYRQSLGQGLEFLIYFQGNSAPDKSGLPSDRFSAERTGGSVSTLTIQRTQQEDSAVYLCASSFRDIYGYTFGSGTRLTVV.

The CDR3 spells CASRGLAVSTDTQYF. In DNA, the CDR3 is TGTGCCAGCAGGGGACTAGCGGTTAGCACAGATACGCAGTATTTT. The chain uses TRBV7-9 and TRBJ2-3, with 11 bases that match TRBD2. The CDR3 has 15 residues. In germline, CDR1 is SEHNR, CDR2 FQNEAQ (reference sequence). With 6 bases clipped from V and 0 bases from J, the junction kept 2 bases outside the gene matches.

This clone was detected a few times. This chain joins TRBV21-1 and TRBJ1-3; TRBD1, the table's D call, lacks a check against the DNA. TRBV21-1 is an annotated pseudogene. The CDR3 is 17 residues long. CDR3 nucleotides: TGTGCCAGCAGCAAACTCCGGGACAGGGACTCTGGAAACACCATATATTTT. It translates to CASSKLRDRDSGNTIYF.

The gene calls are TRBV5-4 and TRBJ1-2; D possibly corresponds to TRBD1 (6 bases). V was trimmed by 4 bases and J by 3 bases, leaving 10 bases between them. The CDR3 sequence is 13 residues long. Germline loops: CDR1 SGHNT, CDR2 YYREEE (reference sequence). CDR3 in amino acids: CASSPDSHYGYTF. CDR3 DNA: TGTGCCAGCAGCCCGGACAGTCACTATGGCTACACCTTC.

This clone was observed a few times. The chain is built from TRBV6-5 and TRBJ2-2; 9 positions match TRBD1. Germline-derived CDR1 and CDR2 are MNHEY and SVGAGI. The CDR3 covers 16 residues. Unmatched junction bases numbered 8, after V lost 3 bases and J lost 6 bases. CDR3 coding DNA: TGTGCCAGCAGTTATAGGGGGACAGGGCGCGCCGGGGAGCTGTTTTTT. Its protein is CASSYRGTGRAGELFF.

The gene calls are TRBV29-1 and TRBJ1-1; D perhaps matches TRBD1 (6 bases). This CDR3 is built from 12 residues. The germline gives CDR1 SQVTM, CDR2 ANQGSEA. The V end was cut by 7 bases, the J end by 8 bases, with 17 bases between. CDR3 loop: CSARPTTGEAFF. For the CDR3, the DNA is TGCAGCGCACGGCCCACAACAGGGGAAGCTTTCTTT.

This chain connects TRBV7-9 to TRBJ2-1; maybe TRBD1 (5 bases). From germline, CDR1 is SEHNR and CDR2 FQNEAQ (reference sequence). This CDR3 contains 14 residues. The V and J ends lost 7 bases and 4 bases respectively, with 14 bases between them. Here the CDR3 reads CASIDRGGYNEQFF. In nucleotides, the CDR3 is TGTGCCAGCATCGACAGAGGTGGATACAATGAGCAGTTCTTC.

The DNA for the CDR3 is TGTGCCAGCAGCGTAGTGGGGACAGATAATGAGCAGTTCTTC. Its protein is CASSVVGTDNEQFF. V and J are TRBV9 and TRBJ2-1; 7 positions agree with TRBD1. Germline-derived CDR1 and CDR2 are SGDLS and YYNGEE. V lost 0 bases and J lost 7; bases outside the gene matches: 4. The CDR3 is 14 amino acids.

There are a few counts of this clone. The V gene is TRBV29-1, the J gene TRBJ2-2; a possible D gene is TRBD2 (5 bases). The CDR3 spans 12 residues. Per the germline V gene, CDR1 is SQVTM and CDR2 is ANQGSEA. The V end was cut by 4 bases, the J end by 7 bases, with 10 bases between. CDR3 DNA: TGCAGCGTTGTAGGGAGTGGCGGGGAGCTGTTTTTT. This encodes CSVVGSGGELFF.

The rearrangement joins TRBV6-5 to TRBJ2-7, with 7 bases fitting TRBD1. The CDR3 consists of 12 residues. CDR1 MNHEY and CDR2 SVGAGI come from the germline V gene. With V trimmed by 5 bases and J by 6 bases, 4 bases remained unmatched. The DNA of the CDR3 is TGTGCCAGCAGTCCGACAGGGCTCGAGCAGTACTTC. This translates into CASSPTGLEQYF.

Of note for this clone: One end of the junction varies from germline; a read error may be responsible. The chain is built from TRBV5-5 and TRBJ1-1, with a weak D call TRBD1 (6 bases). This CDR3 is built from 15 residues. Germline V gives CDR1 SGHKS, CDR2 YYEKEE (reference sequence). The CDR3 spells CASSPLTDRDTEAFF. The DNA for the CDR3 is TGTGCCAGCAGCCCCCTAACGGACCGGGACACTGAGGCTTTCTTT.

This clone has more than one count but fewer than ten. The V gene is TRBV6-6, the J gene TRBJ1-2; D is perhaps TRBD1 (5 bases). V gave up 0 bases and J gave up 0 bases, with 8 bases separating them. CDR3 size: 15 residues. CDR1 is MNHNY and CDR2 is SVGAGI in the germline V gene (reference sequence). CDR3 bases: TGTGCCAGCAGTTACTCCGGGGGTTCTAACTATGGCTACACCTTC. Its protein product is CASSYSGGSNYGYTF.

The chain employs TRBV11-2 and TRBJ1-1; D gene unclear. The germline V gene has CDR1 SGHAT and CDR2 FQNNGV. The CDR3 is 14 residues long. V was clipped by 5 bases and J by 5 bases, with 15 bases between them. CDR3 in amino acids: CASSRPRRETEAFF. CDR3 nucleotides: TGTGCCAGCAGCCGACCGCGTAGAGAGACTGAAGCTTTCTTT. Full variable domain (missing parts from reference TRBV11-2 and TRBJ1-1): EAGVAQSPRYKIIEKRQSVAFWCNPISGHATLYWYQQILGQGPKLLIQFQNNGVVDDSQLPKDRFSAERLKGVDSTLKIQPAKLEDSAVYLCASSRPRRETEAFFGQGTRLTVV.